Listed below are T cell receptor beta chains from one sample, sequenced in a study of T cell responses to AZD1222 COVID-19 vaccine. Profiled with immunoSEQ multiplex PCR; TCRdb holds only in-frame clones, not every one. The table lists 95,000 to 150,000 clones, roughly 91% of them singletons, with 4% to 5.5% in the top ten. The sequenced sample was peripheral blood, obtained on day 0 of MenACWY control vaccination. The receptors were gathered from an adult in good health. Both conserved end residues are part of each CDR3. The order of the fields is CDR3 length, J gene, D gene, V gene, clone size, CDR3 protein, CDR3 DNA. A D gene is named only where the DNA matches it firmly. Size is omitted from some rows. Given values are once, few, many or a class for expanded clones.

>16|TRBJ1-1|TRBD1|TRBV4-1|.
CASSPGTGGMIGGAFF
TGCGCCAGCAGCCCGGGGACAGGGGGCATGATTGGGGGAGCTTTCTTT
>13|TRBJ2-3|.|TRBV4-1|.
CASSRNRRDTQYF
TGCGCCAGCAGCCGGAACCGAAGGGATACGCAGTATTTT
>13|TRBJ2-7|TRBD2|TRBV18|.
CASSPGLAREQYF
TGTGCCAGCTCACCAGGACTAGCGAGGGAGCAGTACTTC
>15|TRBJ1-6|TRBD1|TRBV2|.
CASSDRQGGSSPLHF
TGTGCCAGCAGTGACCGACAGGGGGGTAGTTCACCCCTCCACTTT
>11|TRBJ2-2|.|TRBV5-4|.
CASGRSGELFF
TGTGCCAGCGGGAGGAGCGGGGAGCTGTTTTTT
>13|TRBJ1-5|.|TRBV6-1|.
CASSEQYNQPQHF
TGTGCCAGCAGTGAACAGTACAATCAGCCCCAGCATTTT
>14|TRBJ2-1|.|TRBV29-1|.
CSVDLGAQGNEQFF
TGCAGCGTTGATTTGGGTGCCCAGGGCAATGAGCAGTTCTTC
>14|TRBJ1-1|.|TRBV28|.
CASSLMGVGTEAFF
TGTGCCAGCAGTTTGATGGGGGTAGGCACTGAAGCTTTCTTT
>15|TRBJ1-2|.|TRBV3-1/TRBV3-2|.
CASSQDSKGGYGYTF
TGTGCCAGCAGCCAAGATTCCAAAGGGGGATATGGCTACACCTTC
>15|TRBJ1-6|TRBD1|TRBV6-5|.
CASSYSGQGNSPLHF
TGTGCCAGCAGTTACTCGGGACAGGGAAATTCACCCCTCCACTTT
>14|TRBJ1-4|.|TRBV29-1|.
CSVGDGSTNEKLFF
TGCAGCGTCGGCGATGGGTCAACTAATGAAAAACTGTTTTTT
>14|TRBJ2-2|.|TRBV24-1|.
CATSDLGNTGELFF
TGTGCCACCAGTGATTTGGGAAACACCGGGGAGCTGTTTTTT
>14|TRBJ1-6|TRBD1|TRBV2|once
CASRGTGVGSPLHF
TGTGCCAGCAGGGGGACAGGGGTAGGTTCACCCCTCCACTTT
>14|TRBJ2-3|.|TRBV6-5|once
CASSYSLITDTQYF
TGTGCCAGCAGTTACAGTCTCATCACAGATACGCAGTATTTT
>14|TRBJ1-1|.|TRBV6-6|.
CASSPLYENTEAFF
TGTGCCAGCAGCCCACTCTACGAGAACACTGAAGCTTTCTTT
>17|TRBJ2-1|TRBD2|TRBV19|few
CASSIGPSGSRDNEQFF
TGTGCCAGTAGTATAGGACCTAGCGGGAGTAGGGACAATGAGCAGTTCTTC